This T cell receptor beta chain was sequenced during a study of patients and donors after allogeneic stem cell transplantation. TCRdb re-derived calls from the RT-PCR reads in MiXCR, one entry per CDR3 protein. The sample holds approximately 200,000 distinct CDR3 sequences, around two fifths seen once. The source material was blood, either unsorted or a sorted T cell fraction (not recorded which). This clonotype was obtained from a human donor who was either an allogeneic HSCT recipient or a stem cell or donor lymphocyte infusion donor (not recorded which). It is not recorded whose cells these are; they may come from a transplant donor.

The chain's CDR3 is CASSQDVGGGSNYGYTF. In DNA, the CDR3 is TGCGCCAGCAGCCAAGATGTGGGTGGGGGGTCTAACTATGGCTACACCTTC. The chain is built from TRBV4-3 and TRBJ1-2; D is possibly TRBD1 (5 bases). The V gene's germline CDR1 is LGHNA and CDR2 YSLEER. This CDR3 has 17 residues. Trimming cost V 0 bases and J 0 bases, with 14 bases left between them.